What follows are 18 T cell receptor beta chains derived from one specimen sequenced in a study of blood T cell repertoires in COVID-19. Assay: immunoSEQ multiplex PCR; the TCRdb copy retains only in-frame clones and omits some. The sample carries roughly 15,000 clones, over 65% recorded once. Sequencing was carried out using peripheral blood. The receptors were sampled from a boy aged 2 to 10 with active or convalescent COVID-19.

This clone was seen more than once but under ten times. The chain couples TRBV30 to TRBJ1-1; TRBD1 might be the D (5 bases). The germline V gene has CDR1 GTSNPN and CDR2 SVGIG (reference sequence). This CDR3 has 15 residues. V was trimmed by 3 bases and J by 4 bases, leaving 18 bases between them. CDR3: CAWSLMGGMATEAFF. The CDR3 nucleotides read TGTGCCTGGAGCCTAATGGGGGGGATGGCCACTGAAGCTTTCTTT.

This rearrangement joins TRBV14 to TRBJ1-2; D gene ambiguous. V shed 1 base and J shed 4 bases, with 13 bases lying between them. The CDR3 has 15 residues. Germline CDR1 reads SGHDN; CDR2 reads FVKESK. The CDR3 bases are TGTGCCAGCAGCCAAGTTAATCAACAGAGCTATGGCTACACCTTC. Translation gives CASSQVNQQSYGYTF.

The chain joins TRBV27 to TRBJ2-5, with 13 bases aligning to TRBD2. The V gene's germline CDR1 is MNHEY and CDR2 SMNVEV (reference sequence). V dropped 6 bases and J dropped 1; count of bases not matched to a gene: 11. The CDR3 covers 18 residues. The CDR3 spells CASRPGLAGFWGQETQYF. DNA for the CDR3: TGTGCCAGCAGACCGGGACTAGCGGGATTCTGGGGCCAAGAGACCCAGTACTTC.

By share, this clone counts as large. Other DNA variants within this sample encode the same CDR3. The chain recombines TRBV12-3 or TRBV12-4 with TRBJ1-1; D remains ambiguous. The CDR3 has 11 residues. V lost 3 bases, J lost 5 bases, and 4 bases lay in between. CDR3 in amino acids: CASSLRTEAFF. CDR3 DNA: TGTGCCAGCAGTTTGCGGACTGAAGCTTTCTTT.

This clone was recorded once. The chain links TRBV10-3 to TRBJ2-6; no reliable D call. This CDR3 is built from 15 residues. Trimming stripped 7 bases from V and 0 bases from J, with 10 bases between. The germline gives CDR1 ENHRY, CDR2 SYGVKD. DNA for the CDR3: TGTGCCATCAAGTCCGGAGCCTCTGGGGCCAACGTCCTGACTTTC. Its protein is CAIKSGASGANVLTF.

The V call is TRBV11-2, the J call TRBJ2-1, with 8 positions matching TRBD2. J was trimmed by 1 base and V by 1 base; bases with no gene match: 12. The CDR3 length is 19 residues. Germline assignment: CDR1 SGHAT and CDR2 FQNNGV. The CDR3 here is CASSLVSGGAGPSYNEQFF. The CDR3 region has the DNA TGTGCCAGCAGCTTAGTCTCCGGGGGGGCCGGACCTTCCTACAATGAGCAGTTCTTC. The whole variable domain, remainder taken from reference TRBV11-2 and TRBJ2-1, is EAGVAQSPRYKIIEKRQSVAFWCNPISGHATLYWYQQILGQGPKLLIQFQNNGVVDDSQLPKDRFSAERLKGVDSTLKIQPAKLEDSAVYLCASSLVSGGAGPSYNEQFFGPGTRLTVL.

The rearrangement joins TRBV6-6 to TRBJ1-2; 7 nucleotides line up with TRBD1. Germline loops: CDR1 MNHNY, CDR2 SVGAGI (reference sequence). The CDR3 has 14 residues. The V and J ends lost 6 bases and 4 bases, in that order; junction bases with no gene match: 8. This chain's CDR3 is CASRTTGTAYGYTF. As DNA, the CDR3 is TGTGCCAGCAGGACTACCGGGACAGCCTATGGCTACACCTTC.

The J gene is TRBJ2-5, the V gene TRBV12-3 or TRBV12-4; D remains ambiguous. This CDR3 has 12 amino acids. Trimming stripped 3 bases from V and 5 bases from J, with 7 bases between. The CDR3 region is CASSFPGETQYF. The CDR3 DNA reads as TGTGCCAGCAGTTTCCCCGGGGAGACCCAGTACTTC.

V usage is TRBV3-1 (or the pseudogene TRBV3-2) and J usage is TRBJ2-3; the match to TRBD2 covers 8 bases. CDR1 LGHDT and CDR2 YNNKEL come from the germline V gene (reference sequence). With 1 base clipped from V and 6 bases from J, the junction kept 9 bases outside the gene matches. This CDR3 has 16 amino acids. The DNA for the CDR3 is TGTGCCAGCAGCCAAGGGGTGCGCGGGGGGTTGGATACGCAGTATTTT. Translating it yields CASSQGVRGGLDTQYF.

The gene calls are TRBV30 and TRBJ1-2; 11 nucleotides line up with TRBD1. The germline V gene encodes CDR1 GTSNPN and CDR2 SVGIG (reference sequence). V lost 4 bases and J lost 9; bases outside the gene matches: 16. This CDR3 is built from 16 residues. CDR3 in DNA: TGTGCCTGGACTTTAAGGTCCCCGGGACAGGGGGTTCGCTACACCTTC. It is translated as CAWTLRSPGQGVRYTF.

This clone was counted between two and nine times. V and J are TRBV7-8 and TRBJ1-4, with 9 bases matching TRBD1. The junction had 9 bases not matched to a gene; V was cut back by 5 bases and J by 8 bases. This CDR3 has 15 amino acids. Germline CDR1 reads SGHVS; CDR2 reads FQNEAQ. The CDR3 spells CASSGRDRAGEKLFF. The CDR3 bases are TGTGCCAGCAGCGGAAGGGACAGGGCGGGGGAAAAACTGTTTTTT.

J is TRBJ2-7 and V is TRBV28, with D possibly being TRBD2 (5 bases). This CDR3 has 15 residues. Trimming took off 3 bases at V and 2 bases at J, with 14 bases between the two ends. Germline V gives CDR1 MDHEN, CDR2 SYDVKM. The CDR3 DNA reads TGTGCCAGCAGTTTCGTTCCTAGCTCCCCCTACGAGCAGTACTTC. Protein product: CASSFVPSSPYEQYF.

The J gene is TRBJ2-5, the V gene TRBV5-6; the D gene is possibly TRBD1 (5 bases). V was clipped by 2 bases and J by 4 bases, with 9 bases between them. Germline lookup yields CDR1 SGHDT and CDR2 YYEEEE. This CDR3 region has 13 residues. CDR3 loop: CASSFSQGETQYF. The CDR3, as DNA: TGTGCCAGCAGCTTTTCTCAGGGAGAGACCCAGTACTTC. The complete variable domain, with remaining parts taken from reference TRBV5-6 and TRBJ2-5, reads DAGVTQSPTHLIKTRGQQVTLRCSPKSGHDTVSWYQQALGQGPQFIFQYYEEEERQRGNFPDRFSGHQFPNYSSELNVNALLLGDSALYLCASSFSQGETQYFGPGTRLLVL.

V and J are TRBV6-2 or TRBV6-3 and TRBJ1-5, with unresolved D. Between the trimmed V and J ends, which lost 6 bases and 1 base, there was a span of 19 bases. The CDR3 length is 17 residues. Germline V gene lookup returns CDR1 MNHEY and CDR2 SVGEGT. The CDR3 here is CASSRRDSRVSNQPQHF. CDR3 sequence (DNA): TGTGCCAGCAGCCGCCGAGACTCTCGGGTAAGCAATCAGCCCCAGCATTTT.

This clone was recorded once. The CDR3 reads CASGTGRGGNTIYF. DNA for the CDR3: TGTGCCAGCGGTACCGGTCGGGGTGGAAACACCATATATTTT. This chain joins TRBV28 and TRBJ1-3; D remains unclear. The CDR3 covers 14 residues. Deletions cut 8 bases from V and 3 bases from J, with 14 bases between. Germline V gene lookup returns CDR1 MDHEN and CDR2 SYDVKM.

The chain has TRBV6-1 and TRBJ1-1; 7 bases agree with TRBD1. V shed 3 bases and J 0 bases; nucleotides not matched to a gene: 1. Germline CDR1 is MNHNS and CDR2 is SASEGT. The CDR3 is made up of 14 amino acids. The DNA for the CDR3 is TGTGCCAGCAGTGACGGACAGGTGAACACTGAAGCTTTCTTT. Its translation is CASSDGQVNTEAFF.

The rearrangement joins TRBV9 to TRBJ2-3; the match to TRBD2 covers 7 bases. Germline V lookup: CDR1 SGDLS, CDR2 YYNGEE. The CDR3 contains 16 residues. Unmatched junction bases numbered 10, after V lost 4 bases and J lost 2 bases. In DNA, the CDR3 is TGTGCCAGCAGCTCGCTTGTAGCGGGTACCACAGATACGCAGTATTTT. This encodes CASSSLVAGTTDTQYF.

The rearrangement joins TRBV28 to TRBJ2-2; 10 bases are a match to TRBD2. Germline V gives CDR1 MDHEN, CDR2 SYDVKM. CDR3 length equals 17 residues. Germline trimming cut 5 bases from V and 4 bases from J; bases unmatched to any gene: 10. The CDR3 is CASSPSGRGHATGELFF. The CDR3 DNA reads TGTGCCAGCAGTCCCAGCGGGAGGGGGCATGCCACCGGGGAGCTGTTTTTT.